The source of this TCR beta chain is a study of blood T cell repertoires in COVID-19. Sequenced by immunoSEQ multiplex PCR; TCRdb stores in-frame clones only, minus some. The profile shows around 70,000 clones, 85% to 95% of them singletons. The CDR3 has 12 residues. Trimming shortened V by 5 bases and J by 6 bases, and 12 bases separated the two germline ends. CDR1 is SQVTM and CDR2 is ANQGSEA in the germline V gene. The rearrangement joins TRBV29-1 to TRBJ2-3; unclear D gene. The receptor comes from a woman aged 55-70 years with active COVID-19. The source material was peripheral blood. CDR3 in amino acids: CSVRGGSDTQYF. The CDR3 DNA follows: TGCAGCGTTCGCGGTGGGTCGGATACGCAGTATTTT.